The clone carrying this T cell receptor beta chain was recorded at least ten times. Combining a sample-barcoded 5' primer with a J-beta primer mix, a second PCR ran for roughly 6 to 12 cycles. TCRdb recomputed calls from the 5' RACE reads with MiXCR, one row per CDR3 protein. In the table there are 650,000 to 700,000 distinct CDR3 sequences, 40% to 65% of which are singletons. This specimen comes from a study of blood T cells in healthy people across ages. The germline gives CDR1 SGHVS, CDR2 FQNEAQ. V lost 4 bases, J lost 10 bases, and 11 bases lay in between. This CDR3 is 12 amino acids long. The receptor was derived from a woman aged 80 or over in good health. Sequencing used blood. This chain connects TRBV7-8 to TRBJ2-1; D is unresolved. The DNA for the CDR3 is TGTGCCAGCAGCTCATCCCTCAGAGAGCAGTTCTTC. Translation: CASSSSLREQFF.